The 19 T cell receptor beta chains given below trace back to one sample, sequenced in a study of shared clonotypes between healthy human individuals. Method: immunoSEQ multiplex PCR; TCRdb's copy keeps in-frame clones and lacks some. This repertoire shows 2,500,000 or so clones, 80% to 95% found once; its top ten account for about 0.34%. The sequenced material came from naive CD4+ T cells from PBMCs. Subset in this sample: CD45RA+ positively selected. The receptors here all came from a man aged 18-30 years in good health. Some clones in this sample may be carry-over from other donors' samples.

The chain employs TRBV7-9 and TRBJ2-7; D is ambiguous. Trimming took off 2 bases at V and 1 base at J, with 9 bases between the two ends. The CDR3 extends over 14 amino acids. In germline, CDR1 is SEHNR, CDR2 FQNEAQ (reference sequence). CDR3 nucleotide sequence: TGTGCCAGCAGCTTAAACATGGGATCCTACGAGCAGTACTTC. Translating it yields CASSLNMGSYEQYF.

The chain joins TRBV7-8 to TRBJ1-2; weak D call: TRBD1 (5 bases). The CDR3 has 13 amino acids. Germline CDR1 and CDR2: SGHVS and FQNEAQ. V was trimmed by 2 bases and J by 8 bases, leaving 12 bases between them. CDR3 in DNA: TGTGCCAGCAGCTTAAATGGGGGTAACGGCTACACCTTC. Amino acids: CASSLNGGNGYTF.

V is TRBV5-4 and J is TRBJ1-3; D is possibly TRBD1 (5 bases). Deletions cut 3 bases from V and 5 bases from J, with 12 bases between. Germline V gene data show CDR1 as SGHNT and CDR2 as YYREEE (reference sequence). The CDR3 spans 14 residues. The CDR3 coding sequence is TGTGCCAGCAGCTACTCCGGGACTAGAAACACCATATATTTT. Translation: CASSYSGTRNTIYF.

The chain employs TRBV25-1 and TRBJ1-1; D may be TRBD1 (6 bases). Germline CDR1 reads MGHDK; CDR2 reads SYGVNS. This CDR3 has 15 amino acids. V was trimmed by 5 bases and J by 7 bases, leaving 20 bases between them. The CDR3, as DNA: TGTGCCAGCAGTCCGGGAGGAACAGGGTACGGTGAAGCTTTCTTT. It yields the protein CASSPGGTGYGEAFF. Together with reference TRBV25-1 and TRBJ1-1, the CDR3 gives the full variable domain: EADIYQTPRYLVIGTGKKITLECSQTMGHDKMYWYQQDPGMELHLIHYSYGVNSTEKGDLSSESTVSRIRTEHFPLTLESARPSHTSQYLCASSPGGTGYGEAFFGQGTRLTVV.

The V call is TRBV9, the J call TRBJ2-2; TRBD1 matches 9 bases. J was trimmed by 3 bases and V by 4 bases; bases with no gene match: 7. CDR1 and CDR2 (germline): SGDLS, YYNGEE. The CDR3 totals 16 residues. DNA of the CDR3: TGTGCCAGCAGCCCCTACAGGGGGCGAGACACCGGGGAGCTGTTTTTT. It translates to CASSPYRGRDTGELFF.

The rearrangement links TRBV28 to TRBJ2-3; 9 bases line up with TRBD2. V trimming: 5 bases; J trimming: 2 bases; junction bases outside the gene matches: 8. Germline lookup yields CDR1 MDHEN and CDR2 SYDVKM. CDR3 length: 16 amino acids. The DNA for the CDR3 is TGTGCCAGCAGTCCCCCGCGGGAGGGGGCCACAGATACGCAGTATTTT. Translated, it gives CASSPPREGATDTQYF. Looking up the rest from reference TRBV28 and TRBJ2-3 gives the full variable domain: DVKVTQSSRYLVKRTGEKVFLECVQDMDHENMFWYRQDPGLGLRLIYFSYDVKMKEKGDIPEGYSVSREKKERFSLILESASTNQTSMYLCASSPPREGATDTQYFGPGTRLTVL.

V gene TRBV5-1 combines with J gene TRBJ2-7; D tentatively reads TRBD1 or TRBD2 (5 bases each). The ends were cut back, 7 bases at V and 4 bases at J, with 18 bases in the middle. Germline assignment: CDR1 SGHRS and CDR2 YFSETQ. This CDR3 spans 14 amino acids. This chain's CDR3 is CASSGAPNDYEQYF. CDR3 in DNA: TGCGCCAGCTCCGGGGCCCCGAACGATTACGAGCAGTACTTC.

The CDR3 DNA follows: TGTGCCAGCAGCTTAAATCGGGCTAGCGGGAGTGGCAATGAGCAGTTCTTC. Translation gives CASSLNRASGSGNEQFF. The rearrangement links TRBV7-3 to TRBJ2-1; 10 nucleotides line up with TRBD2. The CDR3 runs to 17 residues. V trimming: 1 base; J trimming: 6 bases; junction bases outside the gene matches: 9. Germline V lookup: CDR1 SGHTA, CDR2 FQGTGA. Using reference TRBV7-3 and TRBJ2-1 for the parts outside the CDR3, the full variable domain is GAGVSQTPSNKVTEKGKYVELRCDPISGHTALYWYRQSLGQGPEFLIYFQGTGAADDSGLPNDRFFAVRPEGSVSTLKIQRTERGDSAVYLCASSLNRASGSGNEQFFGPGTRLTVL.

The J gene is TRBJ1-5, the V gene TRBV4-1; the D is unclear. V was pared by 1 base and J by 5 bases, with 9 bases between. The CDR3 sequence is 14 residues long. Germline assignment: CDR1 MGHRA and CDR2 YSYEKL. This CDR3 is CASSQASGYQPQHF. CDR3 nucleotides: TGCGCCAGCAGCCAAGCAAGCGGGTATCAGCCCCAGCATTTT.

V and J are TRBV12-5 and TRBJ2-1, with D perhaps matching TRBD2 (5 bases). Germline loops: CDR1 LGHNT, CDR2 FRNRAP. The CDR3 has 13 residues. Trimming took 3 bases from V and 10 from J, leaving 13 bases between them. The CDR3: CASGLGQTGEQFF. The DNA of the CDR3 is TGTGCTAGTGGTTTAGGCCAGACGGGGGAGCAGTTCTTC.

The chain couples TRBV9 to TRBJ2-3; D not resolved. This CDR3 is built from 15 residues. Trimming pared 5 bases from V and 1 base from J, leaving 14 bases between. Germline V gene sequence: CDR1 SGDLS, CDR2 YYNGEE. The CDR3 DNA reads as TGTGCCAGCAGGAAGTCGGGCAGCCGCACAGATACGCAGTATTTT. Amino acids: CASRKSGSRTDTQYF.

The chain links TRBV5-1 to TRBJ1-2; no reliable D call. The germline V gene has CDR1 SGHRS and CDR2 YFSETQ. CDR3 size: 15 residues. V shed 0 bases and J shed 8 bases, with 17 bases lying between them. The CDR3 loop is CASSLEGPYFRGYTF. As DNA, the CDR3 is TGCGCCAGCAGCTTGGAGGGTCCTTACTTCCGGGGCTACACCTTC.

The V gene is TRBV7-9, the J gene TRBJ2-5; 10 bases agree with TRBD2. CDR3 length: 18 residues. Germline V lookup: CDR1 SEHNR, CDR2 FQNEAQ (reference sequence). V shed 0 bases, J shed 2 bases, and the junction held 9 bases outside the gene matches. CDR3 DNA sequence: TGTGCCAGCAGCTTAGCAACTAGCGGGACCCCACTACAAGAGACCCAGTACTTC. Its protein is CASSLATSGTPLQETQYF.

Of note for this clone: Other DNA sequences from this sample encode an identical CDR3 as well. DNA of the CDR3: TGCGCCAGCAGCCAAGACGGACTCAGCTATGGCTACACCTTC. Translated, it gives CASSQDGLSYGYTF. The V and J genes are TRBV4-1 and TRBJ1-2; D not certain. V dropped 0 bases and J dropped 4 bases, with 9 bases sitting between them. Germline V gives CDR1 MGHRA, CDR2 YSYEKL. The CDR3 is 14 amino acids.

The rearrangement links TRBV5-1 to TRBJ2-2; D is uncertain. Germline CDR1 and CDR2: SGHRS and YFSETQ. CDR3 length: 12 residues. Between the trimmed V and J ends, which lost 2 bases and 6 bases, there was a span of 5 bases. The CDR3 sequence is CASSFSAGELFF. CDR3 DNA sequence: TGCGCCAGCAGCTTTAGTGCCGGGGAGCTGTTTTTT.

The gene calls are TRBV23-1 and TRBJ1-5, with a weak D call TRBD1 (6 bases). TRBV23-1 is placed among ORFs of uncertain function. The CDR3 has 20 amino acids. Trimming pared 2 bases from V and 0 bases from J, leaving 23 bases between. The CDR3 nucleotides are TGCGCCAGCAGTCAAAAAACAGCCCCCGGAACAGGGAGTAGCAATCAGCCCCAGCATTTT. This encodes CASSQKTAPGTGSSNQPQHF.

This clone has a handful of counts. The chain is built from TRBV6-5 and TRBJ1-1; D remains ambiguous. Trimming took 2 bases from V and 1 from J, leaving 5 bases between them. The CDR3 covers 13 residues. The germline V gene has CDR1 MNHEY and CDR2 SVGAGI. CDR3 in amino acids: CASSYAKNTEAFF. In nucleotides, the CDR3 is TGTGCCAGCAGTTACGCCAAGAACACTGAAGCTTTCTTT.

The chain couples TRBV6-7 to TRBJ1-3; 8 bases line up with TRBD1. TRBV6-7 is marked as an open reading frame, function uncertain. With 10 bases clipped from V and 0 bases from J, the junction kept 17 bases outside the gene matches. The CDR3 is 18 amino acids. CDR3 nucleotides: TGTGCCACCCGGCGGGACAGGCCCTGTCGGAGCTCTGGAAACACCATATATTTT. The encoded protein is CATRRDRPCRSSGNTIYF.

This chain joins TRBV6-4 and TRBJ1-5, with a possible D match to TRBD1 (5 bases). The CDR3 has 13 amino acids. V lost 5 bases and J 6 bases, leaving 11 bases between the germline ends. Germline-derived CDR1 and CDR2 are MRHNA and SNTAGT. CDR3 DNA sequence: TGTGCCAGCAGTCAGGGTGGAGGTCAGCCCCAGCATTTT. It translates to CASSQGGGQPQHF.